The 32 T cell receptor beta chains below were found in one sample sequenced in a study of blood T cell repertoires in COVID-19. Clones were sequenced by immunoSEQ multiplex PCR, and TCRdb holds only the in-frame ones, with some missing. The sample holds about 140,000 clones; roughly 90% are singletons and the top ten take roughly a tenth. Sequencing input: peripheral blood. The origin of the receptors is a man aged 50 to 59 with active or convalescent COVID-19.

The chain couples TRBV6-5 to TRBJ2-5, with TRBD2 matching over 8 bases. J lost 3 bases, V lost 0 bases, and 6 bases had no gene match. Germline lookup yields CDR1 MNHEY and CDR2 SVGAGI. CDR3 length: 16 amino acids. DNA of the CDR3: TGTGCCAGCAGTTACTCGTTGAGCGGGAGAGAAGAGACCCAGTACTTC. This translates into CASSYSLSGREETQYF.

The chain is built from TRBV28 and TRBJ2-1; 9 bases line up with TRBD1. CDR1 and CDR2 from the germline V gene are MDHEN and SYDVKM. V shed 5 bases, J shed 7 bases, and the junction held 21 bases outside the gene matches. This CDR3 has 19 amino acids. The CDR3 spells CASSPTRRGTGLLRNEQFF. CDR3 sequence (DNA): TGTGCCAGCAGTCCCACCCGCCGCGGGACAGGGTTACTAAGGAATGAGCAGTTCTTC.

The rearrangement uses TRBV5-4 and TRBJ2-4, with D possibly being TRBD2 (7 bases). V was pared by 5 bases and J by 7 bases, with 13 bases between. Germline V gene lookup returns CDR1 SGHNT and CDR2 YYREEE (reference sequence). The CDR3 length is 13 residues. The CDR3 region has the DNA TGTGCCAGCAGTCCCAAGGGGGGGAACATTCAGTACTTC. Translation gives CASSPKGGNIQYF.

The chain employs TRBV5-1 and TRBJ2-3; possibly TRBD2 for D (5 bases). The CDR3 has 15 residues. The V gene's germline CDR1 is SGHRS and CDR2 YFSETQ. Trimming removed 0 bases at V and 0 bases at J, with 8 bases between. The CDR3 region has the DNA TGCGCCAGCAGCTTGGAATCGGGGAGCACAGATACGCAGTATTTT. It specifies CASSLESGSTDTQYF.

The chain uses TRBV24-1 and TRBJ2-3; a weak D match, TRBD2 (7 bases). CDR1 KGHDR and CDR2 SFDVKD come from the germline V gene. Trimming removed 9 bases at V and 4 bases at J, with 13 bases between. CDR3 length: 13 residues. The CDR3 DNA is TGTGCCACCCGGGGGGCAGGCCCAGATACGCAGTATTTT. Translation gives CATRGAGPDTQYF.

The chain joins TRBV2 to TRBJ2-7; maybe TRBD2 (6 bases). V gave up 6 bases and J gave up 0 bases, with 15 bases separating them. Germline V gene data show CDR1 as SNHLY and CDR2 as FYNNEI. This CDR3 has 15 residues. CDR3 nucleotide sequence: TGTGCCAGCAGAGTACCGGGAGCGAGCTCCTACGAGCAGTACTTC. This gives the protein CASRVPGASSYEQYF.

The CDR3 sequence is CASSIARGRTDTQYF. The CDR3 DNA follows: TGTGCCAGTAGTATAGCTCGCGGGAGGACAGATACGCAGTATTTT. The J gene is TRBJ2-3, the V gene TRBV19; TRBD2 matches at 8 bases. The CDR3 has 15 residues. Germline lookup yields CDR1 LNHDA and CDR2 SQIVND (reference sequence). Germline trimming cut 1 base from V and 3 bases from J; bases unmatched to any gene: 3.

The chain joins TRBV7-9 to TRBJ1-2, with TRBD1 matching 9 bases. Germline trimming cut 6 bases from V and 6 bases from J; bases unmatched to any gene: 14. Germline CDR1 is SEHNR and CDR2 is FQNEAQ (reference sequence). CDR3 size: 16 residues. The CDR3 bases are TGTGCCAGCAGGGCCCCCGGGACAGGGAGGATGGATGGCTACACCTTC. Its protein is CASRAPGTGRMDGYTF.

The chain links TRBV24-1 to TRBJ1-1; D is possibly TRBD1 (6 bases). Trimming cost V 4 bases and J 9 bases, with 11 bases left between them. The germline V gene has CDR1 KGHDR and CDR2 SFDVKD. This CDR3 spans 12 amino acids. CDR3 nucleotides: TGTGCCACCAGTGACCAGGGGTTTCAAGCTTTCTTT. Protein sequence: CATSDQGFQAFF.

V gene TRBV7-2 combines with J gene TRBJ2-5; 7 bases align to TRBD2. The CDR3 totals 15 residues. Germline lookup yields CDR1 SGHTA and CDR2 FQGNSA. Germline trimming cut 1 base from V and 3 bases from J; bases unmatched to any gene: 5. CDR3 region: CASSLGAAGKETQYF. CDR3 nucleotide sequence: TGTGCCAGCAGCTTAGGGGCAGCGGGGAAAGAGACCCAGTACTTC.

The rearrangement links TRBV4-1 to TRBJ2-7; D not certain. Germline V gene data show CDR1 as MGHRA and CDR2 as YSYEKL. V shed 2 bases and J shed 0 bases, with 8 bases lying between them. The CDR3 has 14 amino acids. Here the CDR3 reads CASSQSSSSYEQYF. CDR3 nucleotides: TGCGCCAGCAGCCAATCCAGTTCCTCCTACGAGCAGTACTTC.

This chain connects TRBV5-1 to TRBJ2-1, with TRBD2 matching 16 bases. The ends lost 4 bases at V and 0 bases at J; junction bases unmatched: 7. In germline, CDR1 is SGHRS, CDR2 YFSETQ. This CDR3 is 19 amino acids long. The CDR3 sequence: CASSITGLAGGPSYNEQFF. CDR3 nucleotide sequence: TGCGCCAGCAGCATAACGGGACTAGCGGGAGGGCCCTCCTACAATGAGCAGTTCTTC.

The chain links TRBV4-1 to TRBJ2-1; weak D call: TRBD1 (5 bases). Germline CDR1 is MGHRA and CDR2 is YSYEKL. The CDR3 runs 16 residues. Trimming left V 4 bases short and J 3 bases short, with 16 bases between. This chain's CDR3 is CASSPHPKTVYNEQFF. The DNA of the CDR3 is TGCGCCAGCAGCCCCCACCCAAAGACAGTCTACAATGAGCAGTTCTTC.

Relative to its sample, this clone is medium-sized. The V call is TRBV4-2, the J call TRBJ2-1; 7 bases match TRBD1. The V gene's germline CDR1 is LGHNA and CDR2 YNFKEQ. The CDR3 loop spans 12 amino acids. The ends lost 3 bases at V and 8 bases at J; junction bases unmatched: 1. The CDR3, as DNA: TGTGCCAGCAGCCATGACAGGGATGAGCAGTTCTTC. This gives the protein CASSHDRDEQFF.

DNA of the CDR3: TGTGCCACCAGTGATGGAGGGGGCGCTGGGAATCAGCCCCAGCATTTT. Encoded protein: CATSDGGGAGNQPQHF. This sequence joins TRBV24-1 and TRBJ1-5; the match to TRBD1 covers 7 bases. Germline CDR1 KGHDR, CDR2 SFDVKD. V lost 3 bases to trimming and J lost 4 bases; unmatched junction nucleotides: 8. This CDR3 contains 16 residues.

The CDR3 here is CASAGPGTDTQYF. The CDR3 nucleotides read TGTGCCAGTGCGGGACCTGGGACAGATACGCAGTATTTT. V gene TRBV19 combines with J gene TRBJ2-3; D is possibly TRBD2 (6 bases). CDR3 length: 13 residues. The germline gives CDR1 LNHDA, CDR2 SQIVND (reference sequence). V gave up 8 bases and J gave up 3 bases, with 12 bases separating them.

The chain employs TRBV4-2 and TRBJ2-2, with D uncertain. V lost 5 bases and J lost 2, with 12 bases in between. CDR1 and CDR2 (germline): LGHNA, YNFKEQ. The CDR3 covers 15 residues. CDR3 protein: CASSGFATNTGELFF. The DNA for the CDR3 is TGTGCCAGCAGCGGGTTCGCGACTAACACCGGGGAGCTGTTTTTT.

This rearrangement joins TRBV19 to TRBJ1-1; D perhaps matches TRBD1 (6 bases). Between the trimmed V and J ends, which lost 4 bases and 1 base, there was a span of 7 bases. CDR1 LNHDA and CDR2 SQIVND come from the germline V gene (reference sequence). CDR3 length equals 13 residues. This CDR3 reads CASSKDRNTEAFF. The CDR3 DNA reads as TGTGCCAGTAGTAAGGACAGGAACACTGAAGCTTTCTTT.

This rearrangement joins TRBV7-2 to TRBJ1-1; weak D call: TRBD1 (5 bases). The CDR3 is 14 residues long. In germline, CDR1 is SGHTA, CDR2 FQGNSA. V was cut by 1 base and J by 0 bases, with 6 bases left in between. The CDR3 here is CASSLVGVNTEAFF. In nucleotides, the CDR3 is TGTGCCAGCAGCTTAGTAGGGGTGAACACTGAAGCTTTCTTT.

This clone is a singleton in its sample. The chain links TRBV7-9 to TRBJ1-2, with D possibly matching TRBD1 (5 bases). The CDR3 totals 13 residues. Germline CDR1 reads SEHNR; CDR2 reads FQNEAQ (reference sequence). With 6 bases removed from V and 4 bases from J, the gap between germline ends came to 12 bases. The CDR3 DNA follows: TGTGCCAGCAGACCCACAGGAATCTATGGCTACACCTTC. Translating gives CASRPTGIYGYTF.

This clone appeared a few times. The rearrangement links TRBV19 to TRBJ1-4; D unresolved. V lost 7 bases to trimming and J lost 0 bases, with 12 bases between them. The CDR3 extends over 15 amino acids. CDR1 and CDR2 (germline): LNHDA, SQIVND (reference sequence). This CDR3 is CASKGGAATNEKLFF. CDR3 nucleotides: TGTGCCAGTAAGGGAGGAGCTGCAACTAATGAAAAACTGTTTTTT.

The chain employs TRBV11-2 and TRBJ1-6; a weak D match, TRBD1 (5 bases). There are 15 residues in the CDR3. The germline CDR1 and CDR2 sequences are SGHAT and FQNNGV. The V gene lost 2 bases and the J gene lost 8 bases, with 13 bases spanning the gap. DNA of the CDR3: TGTGCCAGCAGCTTAAAGGGACGGGGGTATTCACCCCTCCACTTT. The encoded protein is CASSLKGRGYSPLHF.

This sequence joins TRBV19 and TRBJ2-1; perhaps TRBD1 as D (5 bases). With 8 bases removed from V and 3 bases from J, the gap between germline ends came to 8 bases. The CDR3 is 12 residues long. Germline V gives CDR1 LNHDA, CDR2 SQIVND (reference sequence). CDR3 protein: CASSDSYNEQFF. As DNA, the CDR3 is TGTGCCAGTTCAGACAGCTACAATGAGCAGTTCTTC. Full variable domain (rest looked up from reference TRBV19 and TRBJ2-1): DGGITQSPKYLFRKEGQNVTLSCEQNLNHDAMYWYRQDPGQGLRLIYYSQIVNDFQKGDIAEGYSVSREKKESFPLTVTSAQKNPTAFYLCASSDSYNEQFFGPGTRLTVL.

The chain uses TRBV5-1 and TRBJ2-2, with 8 nucleotides matching TRBD1. V shed 4 bases, J shed 1 base, and the junction held 6 bases outside the gene matches. There are 16 residues in the CDR3. Per the germline V gene, CDR1 is SGHRS and CDR2 is YFSETQ. In DNA, the CDR3 is TGCGCCAGCAGCATAGGGACAGGCTGGAACACCGGGGAGCTGTTTTTT. This encodes CASSIGTGWNTGELFF. Looking up the rest from reference TRBV5-1 and TRBJ2-2 gives the full variable domain: KAGVTQTPRYLIKTRGQQVTLSCSPISGHRSVSWYQQTPGQGLQFLFEYFSETQRNKGNFPGRFSGRQFSNSRSEMNVSTLELGDSALYLCASSIGTGWNTGELFFGEGSRLTVL.

The CDR3 DNA follows: TGCGCCAGCAGCCAAGATCGGGGGATGAGTCAGCCCCAGCATTTT. Translated, it gives CASSQDRGMSQPQHF. The chain recombines TRBV4-3 with TRBJ1-5; D is perhaps TRBD1 (5 bases). Germline values: CDR1 LGHNA, CDR2 YSLEER. V gave up 0 bases and J gave up 6 bases, with 12 bases separating them. This CDR3 contains 15 residues.

J is TRBJ1-2 and V is TRBV5-4; D remains unclear. Germline lookup yields CDR1 SGHNT and CDR2 YYREEE (reference sequence). V was clipped by 4 bases and J by 5 bases, with 18 bases between them. The CDR3 loop spans 15 amino acids. The CDR3 here is CASSIEGRPRYGYTF. CDR3 sequence (DNA): TGTGCCAGCAGCATCGAGGGTCGTCCGCGGTATGGCTACACCTTC.

The chain is built from TRBV19 and TRBJ2-3; D is perhaps TRBD1 (5 bases). V lost 7 bases to trimming and J lost 3 bases, with 14 bases between them. CDR1 and CDR2 from the germline V gene are LNHDA and SQIVND (reference sequence). The CDR3 runs 14 residues. CDR3 DNA sequence: TGTGCCAGTACAAGACAAGGGGATACAGATACGCAGTATTTT. As protein: CASTRQGDTDTQYF.

The chain has TRBV25-1 and TRBJ2-5; D gene uncertain. CDR1 and CDR2 from the germline V gene are MGHDK and SYGVNS. This CDR3 has 14 residues. V was clipped by 7 bases and J by 5 bases, with 17 bases between them. The CDR3 loop is CASTPSTRSETQYF. The DNA of the CDR3 is TGTGCCAGCACCCCTAGTACGCGGTCGGAGACCCAGTACTTC. The entire variable domain, with the rest obtained from reference TRBV25-1 and TRBJ2-5, is as follows: EADIYQTPRYLVIGTGKKITLECSQTMGHDKMYWYQQDPGMELHLIHYSYGVNSTEKGDLSSESTVSRIRTEHFPLTLESARPSHTSQYLCASTPSTRSETQYFGPGTRLLVL.

The V call is TRBV3-1 (or the pseudogene TRBV3-2), the J call TRBJ2-3; a weak D match, TRBD2 (6 bases). Trimming took 0 bases from V and 3 from J, leaving 16 bases between them. Germline values: CDR1 LGHDT, CDR2 YNNKEL (reference sequence). The CDR3 runs 17 residues. The CDR3 sequence: CASSQDTRESRTDTQYF. The CDR3, as DNA: TGTGCCAGCAGCCAAGATACCCGGGAGTCTAGGACAGATACGCAGTATTTT.

V and J are TRBV7-9 and TRBJ2-7; D is possibly TRBD1 (5 bases). The CDR3 covers 14 residues. Deletions cut 1 base from V and 6 bases from J, with 13 bases between. From germline, CDR1 is SEHNR and CDR2 FQNEAQ (reference sequence). The chain's CDR3 is CASSLGQGLGEQYF. The CDR3 region has the DNA TGTGCCAGCAGCTTAGGGCAGGGCCTTGGCGAGCAGTACTTC.

The chain has TRBV4-1 and TRBJ2-3, with D perhaps matching TRBD1 (6 bases). The CDR3 has 14 residues. Trimming took 7 bases from V and 2 from J, leaving 13 bases between them. The germline V gene encodes CDR1 MGHRA and CDR2 YSYEKL. Written as DNA, the CDR3 is TGCGCCAGCACTTACCGGGACAACACAGATACGCAGTATTTT. Translated, it gives CASTYRDNTDTQYF.

The chain joins TRBV18 to TRBJ1-6; 8 positions agree with TRBD1. The germline V gene encodes CDR1 KGHSH and CDR2 LQKENI. With 6 bases clipped from V and 4 bases from J, the junction kept 8 bases outside the gene matches. This CDR3 is built from 16 residues. CDR3 protein: CASSRQGPGYNSPLHF. CDR3 nucleotides: TGTGCCAGCTCCCGACAGGGGCCTGGGTATAATTCACCCCTCCACTTT.